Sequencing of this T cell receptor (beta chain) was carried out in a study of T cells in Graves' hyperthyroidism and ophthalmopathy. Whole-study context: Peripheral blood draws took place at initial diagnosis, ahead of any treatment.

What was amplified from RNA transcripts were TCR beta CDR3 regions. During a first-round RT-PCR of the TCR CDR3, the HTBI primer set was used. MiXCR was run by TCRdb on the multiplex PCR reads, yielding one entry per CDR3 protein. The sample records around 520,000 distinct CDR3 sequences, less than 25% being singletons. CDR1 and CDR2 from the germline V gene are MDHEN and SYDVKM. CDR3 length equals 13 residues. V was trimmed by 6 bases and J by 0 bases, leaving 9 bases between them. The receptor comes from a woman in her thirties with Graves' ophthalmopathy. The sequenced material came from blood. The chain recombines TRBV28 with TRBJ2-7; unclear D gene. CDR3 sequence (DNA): TGTGCCAGCAGCTTGTACCACTCCTACGAGCAGTACTTC. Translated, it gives CASSLYHSYEQYF. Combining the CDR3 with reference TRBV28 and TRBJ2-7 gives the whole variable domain DVKVTQSSRYLVKRTGEKVFLECVQDMDHENMFWYRQDPGLGLRLIYFSYDVKMKEKGDIPEGYSVSREKKERFSLILESASTNQTSMYLCASSLYHSYEQYFGPGTRLTVT.